These 4 T cell receptor beta chains came from one sample sequenced in a study of graft-versus-host responses after intestinal transplantation. TCRdb's copy holds only in-frame clones and misses some; the assay was immunoSEQ multiplex PCR. The data contain about 23,000 clones, more than 85% of them singletons. Sequencing used PBMCs, obtained just over 38 days after intestinal transplant. All receptors derive from a human patient who received an intestinal transplant, so some T cells may come from the graft donor.

The V call is TRBV12-2, the J call TRBJ2-1; the table's TRBD2 call for D was not verified on the DNA. TRBV12-2 is tagged as a pseudogene. The CDR3 length is 17 residues. CDR3 sequence (DNA): TGTGCAAGTCGCTTAGTAGGTACTAGCATCTCCTACAATGAGCAGTTCTTC. Residues: CASRLVGTSISYNEQFF.

This clone was recorded only once. The chain couples TRBV6-6 to TRBJ2-1, with 9 bases aligning to TRBD2. The CDR3 is 16 amino acids. Germline V lookup: CDR1 MNHNY, CDR2 SVGAGI (reference sequence). Losses at the gene ends were 0 bases for V and 4 bases for J; bases not matched to a gene: 4. The CDR3 sequence is CASSYSMAGGYNEQFF. The CDR3 DNA is TGTGCCAGCAGTTACTCGATGGCGGGAGGGTACAATGAGCAGTTCTTC.

The chain combines TRBV6-1 with TRBJ2-7, with 10 bases matching TRBD1. Germline CDR1 MNHNS, CDR2 SASEGT. Trimming at V came to 4 bases and at J to 3 bases, leaving 3 bases not matched to a gene. This CDR3 is 14 amino acids long. CDR3 nucleotide sequence: TGTGCCAGCAGTGGGGGGACAGGGGACTACGAGCAGTACTTC. Protein: CASSGGTGDYEQYF.

The J gene is TRBJ2-5, the V gene TRBV6-1, with D possibly matching TRBD1 (6 bases). The germline CDR1 and CDR2 sequences are MNHNS and SASEGT. The CDR3 extends over 14 amino acids. V lost 7 bases, J lost 2 bases, and 14 bases lay in between. This CDR3 reads CASKKRGLQETQYF. The CDR3 DNA reads as TGTGCCAGCAAGAAGAGGGGGTTACAAGAGACCCAGTACTTC.